This TCR beta chain was found in a study of T cells after yellow fever vaccination. Germline CDR1 is SQVTM and CDR2 is ANQGSEA. This CDR3 is built from 13 residues. Trimming stripped 4 bases from V and 4 bases from J, with 14 bases between. Regarding this clonotype: Its target is not known. A much more abundant neighbour one base away suggests this may be a read error.

TCRdb reprocessed the 5' RACE reads via MiXCR and lists one record per CDR3 protein. This sample has some 120,000 distinct CDR3 sequences, with more than 7.5% found just once. Findings and limits, study-wide: Peaking faster, on day 5 versus 15, the secondary response was nonetheless weaker. Clonotypes appearing in both CD4 and CD8 compartments existed, and their share was small.

The clonotype was recovered from a man aged 25 to 40 who received the YFV17D yellow fever vaccine. J is TRBJ2-7 and V is TRBV29-1, with a weak D call TRBD2 (6 bases). The sample here was CD8+ T cells sorted from PBMCs, taken 45 days after the yellow fever booster vaccination. In nucleotides, the CDR3 is TGCAGCGTTGCGCGGGACTCCAAGTACGAGCAGTACTTC. It codes for CSVARDSKYEQYF.